The entry below describes one T cell receptor (beta chain). What it binds is unknown. The record originates from a study of blood T cells in healthy people across ages. Study outcomes and limitations: Strong correlation existed between TCR beta diversity and naive T cell percentage.

Then a second PCR, running roughly 7 to 11 cycles, was carried out with a sample-barcoded 5' primer and a J-beta primer mix. TCRdb redid the calling of the 5' RACE reads with MiXCR, one entry per CDR3 protein. The sample holds more than 1 million distinct CDR3 sequences, less than 50% seen once. The TCR comes from a woman aged 55-70 years in good health. The sample comprised blood.

Written as DNA, the CDR3 is TGTGCCAGCAGGTCCCCGGGAGGGCCGAACAATGAGCAGTTCTTC. Translated, it gives CASRSPGGPNNEQFF. The genes are TRBV27 and TRBJ2-1; TRBD2 matches 8 bases. This CDR3 comprises 15 residues. Per the germline V gene, CDR1 is MNHEY and CDR2 is SMNVEV (reference sequence). The junction had 9 bases not matched to a gene; V was cut back by 6 bases and J by 5 bases.